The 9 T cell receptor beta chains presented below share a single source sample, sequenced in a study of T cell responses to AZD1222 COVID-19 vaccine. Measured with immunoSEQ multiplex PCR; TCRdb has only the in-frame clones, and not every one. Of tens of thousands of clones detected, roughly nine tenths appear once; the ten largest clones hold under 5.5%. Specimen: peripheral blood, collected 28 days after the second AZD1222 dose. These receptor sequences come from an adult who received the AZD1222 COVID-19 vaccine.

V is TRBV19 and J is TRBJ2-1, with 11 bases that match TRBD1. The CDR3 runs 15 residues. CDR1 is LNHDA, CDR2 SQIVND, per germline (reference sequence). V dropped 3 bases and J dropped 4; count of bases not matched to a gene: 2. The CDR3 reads CASSIRDRGYNEQFF. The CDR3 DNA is TGTGCCAGTAGTATTCGGGACAGGGGGTACAATGAGCAGTTCTTC.

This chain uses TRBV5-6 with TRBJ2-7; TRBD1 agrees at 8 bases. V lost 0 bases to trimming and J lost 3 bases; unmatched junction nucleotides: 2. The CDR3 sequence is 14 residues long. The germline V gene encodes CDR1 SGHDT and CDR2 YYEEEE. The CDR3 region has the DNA TGTGCCAGCAGCTTGGCAGGGGGCTACTACGAGCAGTACTTC. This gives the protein CASSLAGGYYEQYF.

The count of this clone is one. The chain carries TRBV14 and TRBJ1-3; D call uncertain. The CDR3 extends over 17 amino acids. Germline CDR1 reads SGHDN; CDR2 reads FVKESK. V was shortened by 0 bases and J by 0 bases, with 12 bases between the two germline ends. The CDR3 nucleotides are TGTGCCAGCAGCCAAGAACCTGGCGAGGGCTCTGGAAACACCATATATTTT. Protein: CASSQEPGEGSGNTIYF.

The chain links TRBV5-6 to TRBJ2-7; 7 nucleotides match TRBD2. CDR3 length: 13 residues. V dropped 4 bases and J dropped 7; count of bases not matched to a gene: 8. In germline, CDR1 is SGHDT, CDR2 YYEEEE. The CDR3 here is CASSAGVGWEQYF. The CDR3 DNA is TGTGCCAGCAGCGCGGGGGTTGGATGGGAGCAGTACTTC.

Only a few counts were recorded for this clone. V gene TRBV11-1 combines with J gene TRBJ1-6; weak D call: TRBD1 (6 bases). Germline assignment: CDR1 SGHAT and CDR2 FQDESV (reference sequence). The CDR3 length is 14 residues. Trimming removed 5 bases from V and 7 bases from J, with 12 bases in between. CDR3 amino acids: CASSAAGGNSPLHF. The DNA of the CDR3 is TGTGCCAGCAGCGCCGCCGGGGGCAATTCACCCCTCCACTTT.

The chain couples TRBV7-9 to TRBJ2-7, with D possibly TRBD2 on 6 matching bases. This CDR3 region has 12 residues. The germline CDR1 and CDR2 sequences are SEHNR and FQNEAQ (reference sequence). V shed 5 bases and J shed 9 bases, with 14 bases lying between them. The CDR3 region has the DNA TGTGCCAGCAGCGGGGACCGGAGGGGGCAGTACTTC. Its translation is CASSGDRRGQYF. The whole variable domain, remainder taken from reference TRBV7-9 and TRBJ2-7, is DTGVSQNPRHKITKRGQNVTFRCDPISEHNRLYWYRQTLGQGPEFLTYFQNEAQLEKSRLLSDRFSAERPKGSFSTLEIQRTEQGDSAMYLCASSGDRRGQYFGPGTRLTVT.

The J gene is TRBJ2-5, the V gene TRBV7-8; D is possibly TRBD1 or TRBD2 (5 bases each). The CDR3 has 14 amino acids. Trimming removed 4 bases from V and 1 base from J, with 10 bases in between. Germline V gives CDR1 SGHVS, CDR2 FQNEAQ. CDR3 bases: TGTGCCAGCAGCTCGGGACCCGTCCAAGAGACCCAGTACTTC. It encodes CASSSGPVQETQYF.

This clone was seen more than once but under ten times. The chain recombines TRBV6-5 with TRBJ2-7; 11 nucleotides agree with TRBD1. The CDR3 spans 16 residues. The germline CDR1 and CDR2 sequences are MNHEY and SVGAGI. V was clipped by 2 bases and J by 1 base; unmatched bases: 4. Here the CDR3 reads CASSYDGTGGSYEQYF. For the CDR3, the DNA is TGTGCCAGCAGTTACGACGGGACAGGGGGGTCCTACGAGCAGTACTTC.

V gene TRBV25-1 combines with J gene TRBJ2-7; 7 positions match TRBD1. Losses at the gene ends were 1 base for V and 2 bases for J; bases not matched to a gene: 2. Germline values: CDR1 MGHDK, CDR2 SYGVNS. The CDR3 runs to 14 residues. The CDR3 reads CASSEWGTAYEQYF. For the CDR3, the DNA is TGTGCCAGCAGTGAATGGGGGACAGCCTACGAGCAGTACTTC.